This T cell receptor (beta chain) was sequenced during a study of human T cells and chemical hapten exposure. Noted time point: patch test 1, 2 weeks after DPC sensitization. The treatment: therapeutic diphenylcyclopropenone sensitization with weekly scalp DPC. CDR3 length equals 15 residues. CDR1 and CDR2 from the germline V gene are KGHSH and LQKENI. V was trimmed by 1 base and J by 2 bases, leaving 10 bases between them. TCRdb recomputed calls from the RACE reads with MiXCR, one row per CDR3 protein. The table shows 65,000 to 85,000 distinct CDR3 sequences, with about 10% occurring only once. This clonotype was counted a few times.

The receptor's source is a woman aged 55-69 years with alopecia areata. Some clones in this sample may be carry-over from other donors' samples. The chain couples TRBV18 to TRBJ2-3; no firm D call. The sequencing here drew on whole blood, taken in connection with sensitization to the hapten diphenylcyclopropenone (DPC). The chain's CDR3 is CASSPRTAHTDTQYF. In nucleotides, the CDR3 is TGTGCCAGCTCACCACGCACAGCACACACAGATACGCAGTATTTT.